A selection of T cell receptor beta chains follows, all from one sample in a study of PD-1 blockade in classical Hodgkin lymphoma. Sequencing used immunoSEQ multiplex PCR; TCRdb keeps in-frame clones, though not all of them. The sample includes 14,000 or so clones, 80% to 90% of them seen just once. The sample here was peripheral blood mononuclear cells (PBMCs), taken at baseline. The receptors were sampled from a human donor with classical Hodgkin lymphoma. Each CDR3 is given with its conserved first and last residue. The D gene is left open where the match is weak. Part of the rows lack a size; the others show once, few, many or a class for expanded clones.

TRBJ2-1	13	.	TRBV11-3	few	CASSLMLWNEQFF	TGTGCCAGCAGCTTAATGCTGTGGAATGAGCAGTTCTTC
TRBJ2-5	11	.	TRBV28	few	CASTPGETQYF	TGTGCCAGCACCCCAGGGGAGACCCAGTACTTC
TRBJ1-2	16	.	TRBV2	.	CASSDLGSEGNYGYTF	TGTGCCAGCAGTGATTTGGGCAGCGAGGGTAACTATGGCTACACCTTC
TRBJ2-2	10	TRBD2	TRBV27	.	CAAGGHELFF	TGTGCCGCGGGAGGCCATGAGCTGTTTTTT
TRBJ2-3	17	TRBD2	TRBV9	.	CASSVSPIAGGLDTQYF	TGTGCCAGCAGCGTATCGCCTATAGCGGGGGGGCTGGATACGCAGTATTTT
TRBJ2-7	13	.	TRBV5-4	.	CASSLGGTYEQYF	TGTGCCAGCAGCTTAGGAGGGACCTACGAGCAGTACTTC
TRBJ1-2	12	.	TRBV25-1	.	CASRGDSYGYTF	TGTGCCAGCAGGGGAGATAGTTATGGCTACACCTTC
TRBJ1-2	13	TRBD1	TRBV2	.	CASSRQGDYGYTF	TGTGCCAGCAGTCGACAGGGAGACTATGGCTACACCTTC
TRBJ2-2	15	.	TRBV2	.	CAGYPGPLNTGELFF	TGTGCCGGGTACCCAGGACCCCTGAACACCGGGGAGCTGTTTTTT
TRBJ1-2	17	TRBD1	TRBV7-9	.	CASSLAVSPTGSGGYTF	TGTGCCAGCAGCTTAGCGGTCTCCCCGACAGGGTCTGGCGGCTACACCTTC
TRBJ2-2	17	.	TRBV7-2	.	CASSFFSSSSGTGELFF	TGTGCCAGCAGCTTTTTTTCATCCAGCTCGGGCACCGGGGAGCTGTTTTTT
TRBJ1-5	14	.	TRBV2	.	CASSELTPGQPQHF	TGTGCCAGCAGTGAGTTGACACCCGGTCAGCCCCAGCATTTT
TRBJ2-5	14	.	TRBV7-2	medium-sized	CASSVTTGMETQYF	TGTGCCAGCAGCGTCACAACAGGGATGGAGACCCAGTACTTC
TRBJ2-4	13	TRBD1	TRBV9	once	CASSAAQGLVQYF	TGTGCCAGCAGCGCCGCACAGGGGCTTGTTCAGTACTTC
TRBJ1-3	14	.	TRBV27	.	CASSLLGGAGTIYF	TGTGCCAGCAGTTTACTAGGTGGGGCTGGGACCATATATTTT
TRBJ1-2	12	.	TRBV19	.	CASSIVGYGYTF	TGTGCCAGTAGTATAGTCGGCTATGGCTACACCTTC
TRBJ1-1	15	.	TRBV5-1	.	CASSPFRQTNTEAFF	TGCGCCAGCAGCCCGTTTCGACAGACGAACACTGAAGCTTTCTTT
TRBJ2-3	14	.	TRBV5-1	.	CASSSQVSTDTQYF	TGCGCCAGCAGCTCACAGGTCAGCACAGATACGCAGTATTTT
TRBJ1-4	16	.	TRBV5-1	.	CASSLLPGRSNEKLFF	TGCGCCAGCAGCTTGTTACCGGGACGGTCTAATGAAAAACTGTTTTTT
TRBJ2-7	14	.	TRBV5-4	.	CASSPDWAPYEQYF	TGTGCCAGCAGCCCAGACTGGGCCCCTTACGAGCAGTACTTC
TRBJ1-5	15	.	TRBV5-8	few	CASSLGDAYNQPQHF	TGTGCCAGCAGCTTGGGGGACGCTTACAATCAGCCCCAGCATTTT
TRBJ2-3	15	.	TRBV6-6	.	CASRSGTSVTDTQYF	TGTGCCAGCAGGTCCGGGACAAGTGTCACAGATACGCAGTATTTT
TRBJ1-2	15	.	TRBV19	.	CASSITDTGRYGYTF	TGTGCCAGTAGTATAACGGACACGGGGCGTTATGGCTACACCTTC
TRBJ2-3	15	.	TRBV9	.	CASSAPGASTDTQYF	TGTGCCAGCAGCGCGCCGGGGGCTAGCACAGATACGCAGTATTTT
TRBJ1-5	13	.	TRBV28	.	CASSLTLIQPQHF	TGTGCCAGCAGCCTCACCTTAATTCAGCCCCAGCATTTT
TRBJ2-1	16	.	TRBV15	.	CATSRGPHSEWNEQFF	TGTGCCACCAGCAGAGGGCCCCACTCGGAGTGGAATGAGCAGTTCTTC
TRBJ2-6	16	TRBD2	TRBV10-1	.	CASSPGGEAGANVLTF	TGCGCCAGCAGTCCGGGGGGGGAGGCCGGGGCCAACGTCCTGACTTTC
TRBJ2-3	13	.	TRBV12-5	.	CASGSQTPATQYF	TGTGCTAGTGGCTCTCAAACACCTGCAACGCAGTATTTT
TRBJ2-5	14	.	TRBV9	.	CASSVSSQQETQYF	TGTGCCAGCAGCGTATCCAGCCAGCAAGAGACCCAGTACTTC
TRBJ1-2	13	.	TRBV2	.	CASSGQRNYGYTF	TGTGCCAGCAGTGGACAAAGAAACTATGGCTACACCTTC
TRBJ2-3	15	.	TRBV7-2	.	CASSFFRGAADTQYF	TGTGCCAGCAGCTTCTTTCGGGGGGCCGCGGATACGCAGTATTTT
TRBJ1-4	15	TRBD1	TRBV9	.	CASSATGATNEKLFF	TGTGCCAGCAGTGCTACAGGGGCGACTAATGAAAAACTGTTTTTT